One sample yielded the 21 T cell receptor beta chains listed below, sequenced in a study of neurological immune-mediated disorders. TCRdb fed the 5' RACE reads into MiXCR, producing one record per CDR3 protein. The table has about 120,000 distinct CDR3 sequences, roughly 3.2% seen once. The sequencing input was PBMCs. These receptors were taken from a woman aged 30 to 39 with multiple sclerosis.

This clonotype was seen ten or more times. The gene calls are TRBV7-9 and TRBJ2-5; 7 nucleotides agree with TRBD2. V lost 4 bases, J lost 3 bases, and 8 bases stayed unmatched. Per germline, CDR1 SEHNR and CDR2 FQNEAQ (reference sequence). The CDR3 is 15 residues long. CDR3 DNA: TGTGCCAGCAGCTCCAAACACCTAGCGGAAGAGACCCAGTACTTC. It codes for CASSSKHLAEETQYF.

This clonotype has ten or more counts. V usage is TRBV7-2 and J usage is TRBJ2-5; 7 positions agree with TRBD2. This CDR3 region has 14 residues. The ends lost 5 bases at V and 5 bases at J; junction bases unmatched: 8. Germline CDR1 reads SGHTA; CDR2 reads FQGNSA. CDR3 amino acids: CASSPSGAQETQYF. CDR3 in DNA: TGTGCCAGCAGCCCTAGCGGTGCCCAGGAGACCCAGTACTTC.

At least ten counts were recorded for this clonotype. CDR3 nucleotides: TGTGCCAGCAGCACGGGGGGGCTGACTGAAGCTTTCTTT. Its translation: CASSTGGLTEAFF. The chain carries TRBV12-3 or TRBV12-4 and TRBJ1-1, with D tentatively TRBD1 (6 bases). V lost 6 bases and J 5 bases, leaving 13 bases between the germline ends. The CDR3 length is 13 residues.

This clonotype was seen many times. V is TRBV15 and J is TRBJ2-7; D not resolved. This CDR3 region has 13 residues. V gave up 0 bases and J gave up 6 bases, with 9 bases separating them. Germline V gene data show CDR1 as LNHNV and CDR2 as YYDKDF (reference sequence). CDR3 sequence reads: CATSRDSRLEQYF. The CDR3 region has the DNA TGTGCCACCAGCAGAGATTCCCGCCTCGAGCAGTACTTC.

The rearrangement joins TRBV3-1 to TRBJ1-2; 10 positions agree with TRBD1. This CDR3 contains 15 residues. Germline lookup yields CDR1 LGHDT and CDR2 YNNKEL (reference sequence). V dropped 1 base and J dropped 4; count of bases not matched to a gene: 3. CDR3: CASSQGDRGTYGYTF. The CDR3 nucleotides read TGTGCCAGCAGCCAAGGGGACAGGGGAACCTATGGCTACACCTTC.

This clonotype has a count of ten or more. The chain joins TRBV7-2 to TRBJ2-1; 7 bases fit TRBD2. Germline assignment: CDR1 SGHTA and CDR2 FQGNSA. The trim removed 6 bases at V and 3 bases at J, leaving 8 bases unmatched. The CDR3 runs 15 residues. The CDR3 region is CASRLKASGYNEQFF. Written as DNA, the CDR3 is TGTGCCAGCAGGTTGAAAGCTAGCGGCTACAATGAGCAGTTCTTC.

This clonotype has at least ten counts. V usage is TRBV10-3 and J usage is TRBJ1-2; D not resolved. CDR1 ENHRY and CDR2 SYGVKD come from the germline V gene. V lost 4 bases and J lost 0, with 12 bases in between. The CDR3 loop spans 15 amino acids. CDR3 DNA sequence: TGTGCCATCAGTGTATCGGCCCTTTCTAACTATGGCTACACCTTC. This sequence encodes CAISVSALSNYGYTF.

As for this clonotype: The junction does not match germline at one end; this may be a read error. The chain joins TRBV7-9 to TRBJ2-1; D is ambiguous. CDR3 length equals 12 residues. The germline CDR1 and CDR2 sequences are SEHNR and FQNEAQ (reference sequence). This CDR3 is CDSSNTKNEQFF. The CDR3 nucleotides are TGTGACAGCAGTAACACAAAGAATGAGCAGTTCTTC.

This clonotype was found many times. V usage is TRBV20-1 and J usage is TRBJ1-4; a possible D gene is TRBD1 (6 bases). V dropped 6 bases and J dropped 7 bases, with 18 bases sitting between them. The CDR3 has 14 residues. Germline loops: CDR1 DFQATT, CDR2 SNEGSKA (reference sequence). CDR3 protein: CSAGVITGSEKLFF. CDR3 nucleotides: TGCAGTGCGGGGGTTATAACAGGGAGTGAAAAACTGTTTTTT.

The table lists this clonotype with many counts. The J gene is TRBJ1-2, the V gene TRBV7-9; D not certain. This CDR3 spans 14 amino acids. V shed 2 bases and J shed 0 bases, with 7 bases lying between them. Germline V gene lookup returns CDR1 SEHNR and CDR2 FQNEAQ (reference sequence). CDR3 protein: CASSLKSANYGYTF. The CDR3 DNA sequence: TGTGCCAGCAGCTTAAAGTCCGCTAACTATGGCTACACCTTC.

This clonotype was counted at least ten times. This chain joins TRBV5-1 and TRBJ1-1; D possibly corresponds to TRBD1 (6 bases). The CDR3 consists of 16 residues. V shed 5 bases and J shed 1 base, with 18 bases lying between them. Germline CDR1 is SGHRS and CDR2 is YFSETQ. CDR3 in DNA: TGCGCCAGCAGACAGATAGACAGGTCGCAGAACACTGAAGCTTTCTTT. This encodes CASRQIDRSQNTEAFF. Full variable domain (missing parts from reference TRBV5-1 and TRBJ1-1): KAGVTQTPRYLIKTRGQQVTLSCSPISGHRSVSWYQQTPGQGLQFLFEYFSETQRNKGNFPGRFSGRQFSNSRSEMNVSTLELGDSALYLCASRQIDRSQNTEAFFGQGTRLTVV.

This clonotype was counted at least ten times. The chain uses TRBV5-1 and TRBJ1-5; D ambiguous. Germline loops: CDR1 SGHRS, CDR2 YFSETQ. Between the trimmed V and J ends, which lost 0 bases and 3 bases, there was a span of 4 bases. The CDR3 is 13 amino acids. In nucleotides, the CDR3 is TGCGCCAGCAGCTTGGGCGTCAATCAGCCCCAGCATTTT. Translation: CASSLGVNQPQHF.

This clonotype showed up many times. The J gene is TRBJ2-3, the V gene TRBV29-1; 7 positions agree with TRBD1. Germline values: CDR1 SQVTM, CDR2 ANQGSEA. V gave up 3 bases and J gave up 4 bases; unmatched junction bases: 7. There are 14 residues in the CDR3. For the CDR3, the DNA is TGCAGCGTTGACCGGACAGGAACGGCAGATACGCAGTATTTT. Protein: CSVDRTGTADTQYF.

The sample holds many counts of this clonotype. DNA for the CDR3: TGCAGTGTTCCCGGGACAGGCGCCTCTGGGGCCAACGTCCTGACTTTC. This gives the protein CSVPGTGASGANVLTF. The J gene is TRBJ2-6, the V gene TRBV20-1, with 8 bases fitting TRBD1. Germline V gene data show CDR1 as DFQATT and CDR2 as SNEGSKA (reference sequence). V gave up 7 bases and J gave up 0 bases; unmatched junction bases: 8. The CDR3 runs to 16 residues.

This clonotype was recorded at least ten times. The chain combines TRBV5-1 with TRBJ1-1; TRBD1 is a possible D gene (6 bases). CDR1 SGHRS and CDR2 YFSETQ come from the germline V gene. V lost 4 bases and J 7 bases, leaving 20 bases between the germline ends. This CDR3 is 15 amino acids long. The CDR3 loop is CASSAQSGTNVEAFF. CDR3 bases: TGCGCCAGCAGCGCACAATCCGGGACAAATGTTGAAGCTTTCTTT.

This clonotype was observed a handful of times. The chain combines TRBV5-6 with TRBJ2-3; no reliable D call. Germline V lookup: CDR1 SGHDT, CDR2 YYEEEE. Trimming removed 0 bases from V and 7 bases from J, with 6 bases in between. The CDR3 spans 12 residues. CDR3 in amino acids: CASSLVRHTQYF. CDR3 nucleotides: TGTGCCAGCAGCTTGGTCAGACATACGCAGTATTTT.

The sample holds many counts of this clonotype. The rearrangement uses TRBV28 and TRBJ1-4, with D possibly matching TRBD1 (6 bases). CDR3 length: 14 amino acids. Germline V gene data show CDR1 as MDHEN and CDR2 as SYDVKM. CDR3 bases: TGTGGTTCAGGGGCGCGTGCAAAAAATGAAAAACTGTTTTTT. Translating gives CGSGARAKNEKLFF.

The sample holds many counts of this clonotype. CDR3 DNA: TGTGCCAGCTCAGAACAGGGATTACAGGAAAAACTGTTTTTT. Its translation is CASSEQGLQEKLFF. The rearrangement uses TRBV18 and TRBJ1-4; a weak D match, TRBD1 (6 bases). Trimming removed 5 bases from V and 8 bases from J, with 15 bases in between. Germline CDR1 and CDR2: KGHSH and LQKENI. The CDR3 is 14 amino acids.

This clonotype was seen repeatedly, ten times or more. The chain is built from TRBV12-3 or TRBV12-4 and TRBJ2-7; D is uncertain. V lost 3 bases to trimming and J lost 2 bases, with 11 bases between them. There are 14 residues in the CDR3. The CDR3 here is CASSFLFPPYEQYF. The CDR3, as DNA: TGTGCCAGCAGTTTTCTTTTCCCCCCCTACGAGCAGTACTTC.

This clonotype appeared many times. The rearrangement joins TRBV6-5 to TRBJ2-7, with D uncertain. Trimming left V 6 bases short and J 5 bases short, with 11 bases between. Germline lookup yields CDR1 MNHEY and CDR2 SVGAGI. This CDR3 has 12 amino acids. The CDR3 sequence: CASRSTLDEQYF. CDR3 bases: TGTGCCAGCAGGTCGACCCTCGACGAGCAGTACTTC.

Many counts were recorded for this clonotype. The chain joins TRBV6-5 to TRBJ1-1; TRBD1 might be the D (6 bases). Looked up from germline, CDR1 is MNHEY and CDR2 is SVGAGI. The CDR3 has 16 residues. V dropped 1 base and J dropped 2 bases, with 14 bases sitting between them. Written as DNA, the CDR3 is TGTGCCAGCAGTTACTATGGGGGCGATTCCAACACTGAAGCTTTCTTT. It specifies CASSYYGGDSNTEAFF.